Presented here are 28 T cell receptor beta chains from one specimen sequenced in a study of tumor-infiltrating lymphocytes in primary liver carcinoma. Researchers generated TCR beta cDNA from 500 ng of total RNA, relying on a constant-region primer. Construction of TCR beta libraries relied on three successive nested multiplex PCR rounds employing slightly modified ARM-PCR. The first two PCR rounds, approximately 10 cycles each, used TRBV1-TRBV30 forward primers and a C-beta reverse primer. One entry per CDR3 protein, called by TCRdb with MiXCR from the multiplex PCR reads. Among tens of thousands of distinct CDR3 sequences listed, over 70% were seen once. Scientists recovered RNA and DNA together from approximately 20-30 mg of unsorted bulk tissue. Material for sequencing was liver tumor tissue from sampling region 3. Regarding subset: tumor region T3, left-lateral pole. The receptors derive from a man aged 35 to 55 with primary liver carcinoma and hepatitis B virus infection.

V usage is TRBV29-1 and J usage is TRBJ2-1; TRBD1 matches 11 bases. CDR3 length: 14 residues. With 7 bases clipped from V and 11 bases from J, the junction kept 13 bases outside the gene matches. Per germline, CDR1 SQVTM and CDR2 ANQGSEA. The CDR3 bases are TGCAGCGGGTTGCCGGGACAGGGGGTGAATAAGCAGTTCTTC. Its protein product is CSGLPGQGVNKQFF.

Note on this clonotype: It may be a read error: a sequence one base away is much more abundant. In nucleotides, the CDR3 is TGTGCCTGGACCACCTCCAGTGGAGGGGAAAAACTGTTTTTT. This translates into CAWTTSSGGEKLFF. The chain combines TRBV30 with TRBJ1-4, with unresolved D. The germline V gene encodes CDR1 GTSNPN and CDR2 SVGIG (reference sequence). The CDR3 is 14 residues long. Trimming shortened V by 4 bases and J by 8 bases, and 17 bases separated the two germline ends.

The chain uses TRBV11-2 and TRBJ2-1, with D maybe TRBD2 (5 bases). The J call is uncertain, as TRBJ2-7 better fits the DNA end. CDR3 length: 16 amino acids. CDR1 is SGHAT, CDR2 FQNNGV, per germline. The CDR3 DNA sequence: TGTGCCAGCAGCTTGGATATCGGGCTAGCCATGGATAAGCAGTACTTC. Protein: CASSLDIGLAMDKQYF.

As for this clonotype: A much larger clonotype is one base distant, so this may be a read error. The chain links TRBV6-1 to TRBJ2-6; 7 bases are a match to TRBD1. V was pared by 6 bases and J by 0 bases, with 8 bases of the junction left unmatched. Germline V CDR1 and CDR2: MNHNS, SASEGT. The CDR3 sequence is 17 residues long. The CDR3 loop reads CASRSRQGYSGANVLTF. CDR3 nucleotide sequence: TGTGCCAGCAGGAGTAGACAGGGTTACTCTGGGGCCAACGTCCTGACTTTC.

The rearrangement uses TRBV7-3 and TRBJ2-2, with D maybe TRBD2 (6 bases). Germline assignment: CDR1 SGHTA and CDR2 FQGTGA. This CDR3 is built from 14 residues. Trimming removed 2 bases at V and 6 bases at J, with 10 bases between. The CDR3 reads CASSLLGLPGELFF. CDR3 bases: TGTGCCAGCAGCTTACTGGGACTCCCCGGGGAGCTGTTTTTT.

This chain uses TRBV6-5 with TRBJ2-1, with D perhaps matching TRBD2 (5 bases). CDR1 and CDR2 from the germline V gene are MNHEY and SVGAGI. V was trimmed by 6 bases and J by 4 bases, leaving 13 bases between them. CDR3 length: 14 amino acids. CDR3 DNA sequence: TGTGCCAGCAGCTCACTAGTTTCTTACAATGAGCAGTTCTTC. Protein sequence: CASSSLVSYNEQFF.

The chain is built from TRBV6-1 and TRBJ2-5; 9 nucleotides align to TRBD1. V dropped 5 bases and J dropped 5; count of bases not matched to a gene: 3. This CDR3 has 13 amino acids. Germline V gene data show CDR1 as MNHNS and CDR2 as SASEGT. Here the CDR3 DNA reads TGTGCCAGCAGTAGACAGGGGGTTGAGACCCAGTACTTC. Amino acids: CASSRQGVETQYF.

This clonotype came up many times. This sequence joins TRBV10-3 and TRBJ2-5, with D perhaps TRBD1 (6 bases). CDR1 is ENHRY and CDR2 is SYGVKD in the germline V gene. The CDR3 spans 14 residues. V dropped 6 bases and J dropped 2 bases, with 13 bases sitting between them. CDR3 coding DNA: TGTGCCATCAGCCCAGGGGACGGACAAGAGACCCAGTACTTC. This codes for CAISPGDGQETQYF.

This clonotype was seen just once. At one boundary the junction diverges from the germline segment, which might be a read error. The J gene is TRBJ2-5, the V gene TRBV6-2 or TRBV6-3, with TRBD2 matching 9 bases. The V gene's germline CDR1 is MNHEY and CDR2 SVGEGT. The CDR3 extends over 14 amino acids. The CDR3 DNA follows: TGTGGCAGCAGCCAGGCGGGAGGGTCGAAGACCCAGTACTTC. Translated, it gives CGSSQAGGSKTQYF.

As regards this clonotype: The junction departs from the called germline gene at one end, perhaps through a read error. This rearrangement joins TRBV12-3 or TRBV12-4 to TRBJ2-7; TRBD1 might be the D (5 bases). The end of the DNA aligns better with TRBJ2-1, so the J call may be wrong. This CDR3 spans 13 amino acids. In DNA form, the CDR3 reads TGTACCAGTAGTTTAGGTATAGGGGCCGAACAGTTCTTC. This encodes CTSSLGIGAEQFF.

Remarks on this clonotype: Mismatch with germline at one junction end may stem from a read error. The chain carries TRBV11-2 and TRBJ2-2, with D tentatively TRBD2 (5 bases). This CDR3 comprises 15 residues. From germline, CDR1 is SGHAT and CDR2 FQNNGV. The CDR3 region is CASLPQRVYTGELFF. The CDR3 nucleotides are TGTGCCAGCCTCCCACAGCGAGTGTACACCGGGGAGTTGTTTTTT.

The J gene is TRBJ2-7, the V gene TRBV10-2; 10 bases agree with TRBD2. The CDR3 has 16 amino acids. Germline V lookup: CDR1 WSHSY, CDR2 SAAADI. The CDR3 DNA reads TGCCACAGCAGCCAAGTGGGGCTAGCGGGGGCCTACGAGCAGTACTTC. It is translated as CHSSQVGLAGAYEQYF.

Note on this clonotype: This CDR3 is missing its conserved last phenylalanine or tryptophan, likely due to a read error. CDR3 protein: CASSRYEAGNTIYS. The CDR3 nucleotides are TGTGCCAGCAGCAGGTACGAGGCGGGAAACACCATATATTCT. The rearrangement uses TRBV4-2 and TRBJ1-3; D is uncertain. This CDR3 spans 14 amino acids. V lost 5 bases, J lost 4 bases, and 12 bases lay in between. Germline assignment: CDR1 LGHNA and CDR2 YNFKEQ.

V gene TRBV28 combines with J gene TRBJ2-1, with D uncertain. This CDR3 region has 16 residues. Per the germline V gene, CDR1 is MDHEN and CDR2 is SYDVKM. Trimming removed 4 bases at V and 0 bases at J, with 13 bases between. The CDR3 region is CASSSASVGSYNEQFF. The CDR3 DNA sequence: TGTGCCAGCAGTTCCGCCAGTGTGGGCTCCTACAATGAGCAGTTCTTC.

To note about this clonotype: A much larger clone differs from this one at a single base, so this may be a read error. The chain employs TRBV30 and TRBJ2-1, with TRBD2 matching over 9 bases. The CDR3 contains 15 residues. Germline V gene lookup returns CDR1 GTSNPN and CDR2 SVGIG (reference sequence). The CDR3 reads CTWREKREANNEQFF. The CDR3 coding sequence is TGTACCTGGAGGGAGAAGCGGGAGGCCAACAATGAGCAGTTCTTC.

This clonotype was seen more than once but under ten times. Relative to the germline gene, one junction end is altered; a read error may explain this. The chain recombines TRBV10-3 with TRBJ2-2; D is perhaps TRBD1 or TRBD2 (5 bases each). There are 13 residues in the CDR3. Per the germline V gene, CDR1 is ENHRY and CDR2 is SYGVKD. CDR3 residues: CASTGWNTRELFF. CDR3 coding DNA: TGTGCCAGTACAGGCTGGAACACCCGGGAACTGTTTTTT.

This clonotype was seen at least ten times. The rearrangement links TRBV24-1 to TRBJ2-3; 7 bases agree with TRBD2. This CDR3 has 15 residues. Germline CDR1 is KGHDR and CDR2 is SFDVKD. J was trimmed by 2 bases and V by 4 bases; bases with no gene match: 5. The CDR3 here is CATSDFSGLTDTQYF. In DNA, the CDR3 is TGTGCCACCAGTGACTTTAGCGGGCTCACAGATACGCAGTATTTT.

This clonotype was detected only a few times. The germline gene is not matched at one end of the junction; a read error may be the cause. V is TRBV10-3 and J is TRBJ2-3; 7 positions match TRBD1. Germline CDR1 ENHRY, CDR2 SYGVKD. This CDR3 spans 14 amino acids. CDR3 loop: CVISLGRGPDTQYF. The CDR3 coding sequence is TGTGTCATCAGCTTGGGTAGGGGGCCAGATACGCAGTATTTT.

As for this clonotype: A clone one base away is much larger, so this may be a read error. V usage is TRBV5-4 and J usage is TRBJ2-1; no clear D gene. CDR1 and CDR2 (germline): SGHNT, YYREEE (reference sequence). This CDR3 has 13 amino acids. The CDR3 here is CAGSLGWDNEQFF. The CDR3 region has the DNA TGTGCCGGCAGCTTGGGTTGGGATAATGAGCAGTTCTTC.

This clonotype was seen at least ten times. The chain carries TRBV6-6 and TRBJ1-5; maybe TRBD1 (5 bases). CDR1 and CDR2 (germline): MNHNY, SVGAGI (reference sequence). Trimming left V 5 bases short and J 5 bases short, with 13 bases between. CDR3 length: 14 amino acids. In DNA form, the CDR3 reads TGTGCCAGCAGTGTCATCGGGGCGGATCAGCCCCAGCATTTT. It specifies CASSVIGADQPQHF.

This clonotype was recorded once. Germline is not matched at one junction end, which may reflect a read error. V and J are TRBV12-3 or TRBV12-4 and TRBJ2-7; D is unresolved. This CDR3 spans 11 amino acids. In DNA, the CDR3 is TGCGCCAGCAGTTCCAGCTACGAGGTGTACTTC. Translating it yields CASSSSYEVYF.

As for this clonotype: A read error may produce the germline difference seen at one junction end. The rearrangement links TRBV14 to TRBJ2-3; D is unresolved. The germline CDR1 and CDR2 sequences are SGHDN and FVKESK. The CDR3 contains 14 residues. Here the CDR3 reads CTSSLLACTDTQCF. The CDR3 DNA sequence: TGTACCAGCAGCCTCTTGGCTTGCACAGATACGCAGTGTTTT.

This clonotype has just one count. The V and J genes are TRBV10-3 and TRBJ2-1; TRBD2 aligns across 7 bases. Germline CDR1 is ENHRY and CDR2 is SYGVKD. The V segment lost 8 bases and the J segment 5 bases; nucleotides outside the gene matches: 15. This CDR3 is built from 16 residues. The CDR3 loop is CAIEPWWRELNNEQFF. CDR3 in DNA: TGTGCCATCGAACCCTGGTGGCGGGAGTTAAACAATGAGCAGTTCTTC.

Regarding this clonotype: Just one base apart from a much larger clone, this may be a read error. The rearrangement links TRBV7-9 to TRBJ2-1; TRBD2 agrees at 13 bases. The CDR3 totals 15 residues. V shed 7 bases, J shed 6 bases, and the junction held 6 bases outside the gene matches. Germline values: CDR1 SEHNR, CDR2 FQNEAQ (reference sequence). This CDR3 is CASNQGLAGSNEQFF. The CDR3, as DNA: TGTGCCAGCAACCAGGGACTAGCGGGGAGCAATGAGCAGTTCTTC.

This clonotype came up a few times. Likely a read error: the CDR3 ends without its conserved phenylalanine or tryptophan. The chain carries TRBV28 and TRBJ2-7; the D is unclear. Germline V gene data show CDR1 as MDHEN and CDR2 as SYDVKM. V lost 6 bases and J lost 9, with 12 bases in between. The CDR3 spans 11 residues. The CDR3 DNA reads as TGTGCCAGCAGCAATTCCCACGGGCAGTACATC. Amino acids: CASSNSHGQYI.

As regards this clonotype: Since no conserved phenylalanine or tryptophan closes the CDR3, a read error is the likely cause. The V gene is TRBV6-5, the J gene TRBJ2-1, with no clear D. The CDR3 spans 12 residues. Germline V gene data show CDR1 as MNHEY and CDR2 as SVGAGI. Trimming took off 2 bases at V and 7 bases at J, with 6 bases between the two ends. CDR3 amino acids: CASSYVGNEQFL. For the CDR3, the DNA is TGTGCCAGCAGTTACGTCGGGAATGAGCAGTTCTTA.

For this clonotype: A read error may account for a junction end that differs from germline. The chain has TRBV11-2 and TRBJ2-5, with D possibly being TRBD1 (6 bases). The CDR3 loop spans 16 amino acids. CDR1 and CDR2 from the germline V gene are SGHAT and FQNNGV. The CDR3 bases are TGTGCCAGCAGCCCCCGGAGAGTAGGGGGTCAAGGGACCCAGTACTTC. Amino acid sequence: CASSPRRVGGQGTQYF. The full variable domain, rest sourced from reference TRBV11-2 and TRBJ2-5, is EAGVAQSPRYKIIEKRQSVAFWCNPISGHATLYWYQQILGQGPKLLIQFQNNGVVDDSQLPKDRFSAERLKGVDSTLKIQPAKLEDSAVYLCASSPRRVGGQGTQYFGPGTRLLVL.

The chain joins TRBV4-1 to TRBJ1-3, with a tentative D call TRBD1 (5 bases). V lost 4 bases and J lost 1, with 17 bases in between. The germline V gene encodes CDR1 MGHRA and CDR2 YSYEKL. This CDR3 has 17 residues. CDR3 DNA: TGCGCCAGCAGCCCGCCCCTGACAGCATTATCTGGAAACACCATATATTTT. It yields the protein CASSPPLTALSGNTIYF.